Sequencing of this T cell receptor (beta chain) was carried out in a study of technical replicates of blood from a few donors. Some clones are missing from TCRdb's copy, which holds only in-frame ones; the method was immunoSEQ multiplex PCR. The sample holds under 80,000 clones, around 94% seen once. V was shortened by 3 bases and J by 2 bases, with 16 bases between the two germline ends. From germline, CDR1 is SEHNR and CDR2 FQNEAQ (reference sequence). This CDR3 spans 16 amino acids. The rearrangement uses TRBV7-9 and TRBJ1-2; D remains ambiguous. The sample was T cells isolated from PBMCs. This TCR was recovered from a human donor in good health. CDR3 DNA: TGTGCCAGCAGCTTTTTGAACAGCCCCACCAACTATGGCTACACCTTC. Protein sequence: CASSFLNSPTNYGYTF.